This entry lists 7 T cell receptor beta chains sequenced from one sample in a study of blood T cell repertoires in COVID-19. Profiling relied on immunoSEQ multiplex PCR, and the TCRdb table lists in-frame clones only, not all of them. The sample lists tens of thousands of clones, about nine tenths occurring once. Sequenced: peripheral blood. Every receptor here comes from a man aged 65-85 years with acute or convalescent COVID-19.

In this sample, this clone turned up a few times. The V call is TRBV19, the J call TRBJ1-5, with 9 bases identical to TRBD1. The CDR3 runs to 15 residues. Germline trimming cut 7 bases from V and 4 bases from J; bases unmatched to any gene: 8. Germline V lookup: CDR1 LNHDA, CDR2 SQIVND (reference sequence). CDR3 loop: CASTRDRAKNQPQHF. For the CDR3, the DNA is TGTGCCAGTACCAGGGACAGGGCGAAAAATCAGCCCCAGCATTTT.

The genes are TRBV10-3 and TRBJ1-4; D not certain. The CDR3 loop spans 13 amino acids. Trimming stripped 6 bases from V and 5 bases from J, with 10 bases between. Germline CDR1 is ENHRY and CDR2 is SYGVKD. The CDR3 sequence is CAIRLRLNEKLFF. DNA for the CDR3: TGTGCCATCAGACTACGTTTAAATGAAAAACTGTTTTTT.

This clone was counted once. The chain uses TRBV11-1 and TRBJ1-1; 8 bases are shared with TRBD1. CDR1 SGHAT and CDR2 FQDESV come from the germline V gene (reference sequence). V shed 5 bases and J 11 bases; nucleotides not matched to a gene: 10. The CDR3 covers 13 residues. For the CDR3, the DNA is TGTGCCAGCAGCCCAGACGGGACAGGCGGCGCTTTCTTT. Its protein product is CASSPDGTGGAFF.

This chain joins TRBV18 and TRBJ1-1; D not resolved. The germline gives CDR1 KGHSH, CDR2 LQKENI. This CDR3 has 13 amino acids. V shed 6 bases and J shed 3 bases, with 11 bases lying between them. The CDR3 sequence is CASSPGIDTEAFF. The CDR3 nucleotides are TGTGCCAGCTCGCCCGGGATCGACACTGAAGCTTTCTTT.

V usage is TRBV5-1 and J usage is TRBJ1-1; D is possibly TRBD1 (5 bases). The CDR3 contains 13 residues. The V end was cut by 4 bases, the J end by 2 bases, with 9 bases between. Germline V gives CDR1 SGHRS, CDR2 YFSETQ. CDR3 in DNA: TGCGCCAGCAGCCCCCAGGGTAACACTGAAGCTTTCTTT. Translating it yields CASSPQGNTEAFF.

The chain is built from TRBV28 and TRBJ2-1, with TRBD1 as a possible D gene (6 bases). The CDR3 length is 17 residues. Germline CDR1 reads MDHEN; CDR2 reads SYDVKM. V was shortened by 2 bases and J by 4 bases, with 18 bases between the two germline ends. CDR3 nucleotide sequence: TGTGCCAGCAGTTTACCTCGGACAGTGACAAAGTACAATGAGCAGTTCTTC. It is translated as CASSLPRTVTKYNEQFF.

The J gene is TRBJ2-7, the V gene TRBV27; 7 nucleotides align to TRBD2. V shed 5 bases and J 0 bases; nucleotides not matched to a gene: 7. The length of the CDR3 is 15 residues. CDR1 and CDR2 (germline): MNHEY, SMNVEV (reference sequence). The CDR3 DNA reads TGTGCCAGCAGTAGCACTAGCGTTCACTCCTACGAGCAGTACTTC. This codes for CASSSTSVHSYEQYF.